This T cell receptor (beta chain) was obtained from a study of cytomegalovirus exposure and HLA in healthy donors. Study-level findings and limits: The study listed roughly 150 cytomegalovirus-associated TCR beta chains.

The PCR ran on 60 Vbeta and 13 Jbeta primers. Method: immunoSEQ multiplex PCR; TCRdb's copy keeps in-frame clones and lacks some. Of 87,000 or so clones listed, 64% are singletons. Note on this clone: No antigen is known for it.

Healthy bone marrow donors made up the donor group. CDR1 and CDR2 from the germline V gene are SGDLS and YYNGEE. This CDR3 spans 16 amino acids. V shed 1 base and J 6 bases; nucleotides not matched to a gene: 5. The gene calls are TRBV9 and TRBJ2-2, with TRBD2 identical over 11 bases. Sequenced: PBMCs. The origin of this receptor is a man aged 60-69 years in good health and CMV-seronegative. For the CDR3, the DNA is TGTGCCAGCAGCGTACAACTAGCGGGAGACGCCGGGGAGCTGTTTTTT. Translated: CASSVQLAGDAGELFF. Looking up the rest from reference TRBV9 and TRBJ2-2 gives the full variable domain: DSGVTQTPKHLITATGQRVTLRCSPRSGDLSVYWYQQSLDQGLQFLIQYYNGEERAKGNILERFSAQQFPDLHSELNLSSLELGDSALYFCASSVQLAGDAGELFFGEGSRLTVL.